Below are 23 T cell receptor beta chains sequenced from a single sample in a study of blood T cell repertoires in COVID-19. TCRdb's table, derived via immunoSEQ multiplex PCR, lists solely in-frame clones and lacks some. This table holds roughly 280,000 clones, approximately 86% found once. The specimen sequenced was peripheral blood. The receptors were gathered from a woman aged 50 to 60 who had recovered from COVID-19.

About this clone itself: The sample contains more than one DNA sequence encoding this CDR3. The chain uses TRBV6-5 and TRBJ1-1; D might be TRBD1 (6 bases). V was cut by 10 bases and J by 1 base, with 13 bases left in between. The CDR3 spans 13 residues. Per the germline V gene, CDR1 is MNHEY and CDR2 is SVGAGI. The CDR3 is CATRPGQNTEAFF. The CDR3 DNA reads TGTGCCACCCGACCGGGACAGAACACTGAAGCTTTCTTT.

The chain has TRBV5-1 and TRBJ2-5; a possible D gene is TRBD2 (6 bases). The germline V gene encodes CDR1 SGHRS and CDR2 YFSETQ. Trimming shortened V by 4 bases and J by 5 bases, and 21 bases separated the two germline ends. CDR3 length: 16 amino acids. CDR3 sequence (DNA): TGCGCCAGCAGCACCGGACTATTAAAGGTGGAGGAGACCCAGTACTTC. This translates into CASSTGLLKVEETQYF.

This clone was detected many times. CDR3 amino acids: CASSQRGQGSVWHTEAFF. The CDR3, as DNA: TGCGCCAGCAGCCAGAGGGGACAGGGGTCAGTCTGGCACACTGAAGCTTTCTTT. This chain links TRBV4-1 with TRBJ1-1; 10 nucleotides line up with TRBD1. The V and J ends lost 3 bases and 3 bases, in that order; junction bases with no gene match: 13. The CDR3 loop spans 18 amino acids. CDR1 is MGHRA and CDR2 is YSYEKL in the germline V gene.

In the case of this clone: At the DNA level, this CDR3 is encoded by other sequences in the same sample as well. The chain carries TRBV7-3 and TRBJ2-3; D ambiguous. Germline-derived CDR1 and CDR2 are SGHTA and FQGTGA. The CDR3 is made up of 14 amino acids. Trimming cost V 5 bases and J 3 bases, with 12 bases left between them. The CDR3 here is CASSPSRRTDTQYF. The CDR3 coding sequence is TGTGCCAGCAGCCCGAGCCGGCGGACAGATACGCAGTATTTT.

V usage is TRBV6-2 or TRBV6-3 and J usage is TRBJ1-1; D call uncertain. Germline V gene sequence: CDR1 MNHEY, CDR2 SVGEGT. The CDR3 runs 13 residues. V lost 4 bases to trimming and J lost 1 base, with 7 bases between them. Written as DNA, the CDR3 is TGTGCCAGCAGTTCACAGCCGAACACTGAAGCTTTCTTT. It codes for CASSSQPNTEAFF.

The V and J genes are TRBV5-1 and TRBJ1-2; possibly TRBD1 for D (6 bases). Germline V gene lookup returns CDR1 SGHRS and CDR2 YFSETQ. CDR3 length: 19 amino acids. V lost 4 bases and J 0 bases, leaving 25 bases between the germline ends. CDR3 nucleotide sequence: TGCGCCAGCAGCCTCTTTCCGGGACAAGGACCCCTTACTAACTATGGCTACACCTTC. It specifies CASSLFPGQGPLTNYGYTF.

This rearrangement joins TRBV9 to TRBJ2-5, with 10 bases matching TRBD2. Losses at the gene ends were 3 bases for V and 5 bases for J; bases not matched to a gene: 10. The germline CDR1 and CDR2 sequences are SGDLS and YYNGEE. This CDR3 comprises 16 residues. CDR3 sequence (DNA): TGTGCCAGCAGCGGGACTAGCGGAGCCGATTGGGAGACCCAGTACTTC. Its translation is CASSGTSGADWETQYF. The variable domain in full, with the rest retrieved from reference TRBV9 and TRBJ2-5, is DSGVTQTPKHLITATGQRVTLRCSPRSGDLSVYWYQQSLDQGLQFLIQYYNGEERAKGNILERFSAQQFPDLHSELNLSSLELGDSALYFCASSGTSGADWETQYFGPGTRLLVL.

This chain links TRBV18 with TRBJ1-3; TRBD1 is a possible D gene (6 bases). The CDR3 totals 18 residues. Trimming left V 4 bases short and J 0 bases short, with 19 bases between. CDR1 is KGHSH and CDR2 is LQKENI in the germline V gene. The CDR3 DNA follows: TGTGCCAGCTCACTCCACGCGGCAGGGGCCGTCTCTGGAAACACCATATATTTT. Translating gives CASSLHAAGAVSGNTIYF. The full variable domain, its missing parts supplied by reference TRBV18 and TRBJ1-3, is NAGVMQNPRHLVRRRGQEARLRCSPMKGHSHVYWYRQLPEEGLKFMVYLQKENIIDESGMPKERFSAEFPKEGPSILRIQQVVRGDSAAYFCASSLHAAGAVSGNTIYFGEGSWLTVV.

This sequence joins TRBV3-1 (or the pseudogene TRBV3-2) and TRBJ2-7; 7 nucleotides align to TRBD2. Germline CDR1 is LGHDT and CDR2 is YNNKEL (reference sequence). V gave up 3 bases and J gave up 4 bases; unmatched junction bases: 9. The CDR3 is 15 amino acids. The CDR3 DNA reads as TGTGCCAGCAGCCAGCTTCCTAGCGGAGCATACGAGCAGTACTTC. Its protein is CASSQLPSGAYEQYF.

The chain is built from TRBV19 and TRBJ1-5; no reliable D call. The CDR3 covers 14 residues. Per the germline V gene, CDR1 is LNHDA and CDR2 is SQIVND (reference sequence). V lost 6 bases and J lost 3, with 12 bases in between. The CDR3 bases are TGTGCCAGTAGCCTACCAGGTATCAATCAGCCCCAGCATTTT. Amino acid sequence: CASSLPGINQPQHF.

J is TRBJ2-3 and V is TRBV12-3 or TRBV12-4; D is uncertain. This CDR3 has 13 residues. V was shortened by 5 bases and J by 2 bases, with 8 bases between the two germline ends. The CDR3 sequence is CASSPLNTDTQYF. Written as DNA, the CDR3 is TGTGCCAGCAGTCCCTTAAACACAGATACGCAGTATTTT.

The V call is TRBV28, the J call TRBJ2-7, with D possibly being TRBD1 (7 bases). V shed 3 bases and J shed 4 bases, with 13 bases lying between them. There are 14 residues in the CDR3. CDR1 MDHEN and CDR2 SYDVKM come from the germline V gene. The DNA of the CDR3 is TGTGCCAGCAGTTTGGAGGGGGCTCGGTACGAGCAGTACTTC. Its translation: CASSLEGARYEQYF.

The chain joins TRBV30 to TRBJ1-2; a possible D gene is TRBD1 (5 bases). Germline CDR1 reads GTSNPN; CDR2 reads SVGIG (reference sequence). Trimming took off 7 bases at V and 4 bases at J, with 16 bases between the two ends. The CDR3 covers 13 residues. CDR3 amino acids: CAFVREVTYGYTF. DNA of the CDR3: TGTGCCTTTGTCAGGGAGGTGACCTATGGCTACACCTTC.

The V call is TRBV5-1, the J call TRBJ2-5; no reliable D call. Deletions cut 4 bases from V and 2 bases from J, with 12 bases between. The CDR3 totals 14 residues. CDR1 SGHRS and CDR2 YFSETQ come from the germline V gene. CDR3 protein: CASSPTRVQETQYF. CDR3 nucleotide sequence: TGCGCCAGCAGCCCCACTCGGGTACAAGAGACCCAGTACTTC.

This CDR3 is CASSLGLAGVNEQFF. The CDR3 nucleotides are TGTGCCAGCAGCTTAGGGCTAGCGGGAGTCAATGAGCAGTTCTTC. The chain joins TRBV7-2 to TRBJ2-1; 10 positions match TRBD2. The CDR3 sequence is 15 residues long. Trimming removed 1 base from V and 6 bases from J; junction bases left unmatched: 3. Looked up from germline, CDR1 is SGHTA and CDR2 is FQGNSA.

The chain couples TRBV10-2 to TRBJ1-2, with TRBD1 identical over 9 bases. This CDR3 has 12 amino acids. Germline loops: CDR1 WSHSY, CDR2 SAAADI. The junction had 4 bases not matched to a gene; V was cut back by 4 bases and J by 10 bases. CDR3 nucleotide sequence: TGCGCCAGCAGTGGAGGGACAGGGTACTACACCTTC. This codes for CASSGGTGYYTF.

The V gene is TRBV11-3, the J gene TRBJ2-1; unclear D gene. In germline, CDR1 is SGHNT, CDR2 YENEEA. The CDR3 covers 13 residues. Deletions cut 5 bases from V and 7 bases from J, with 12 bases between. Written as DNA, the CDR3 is TGTGCCAGCAGCCCCCCCCTCGGGAATGAGCAGTTCTTC. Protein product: CASSPPLGNEQFF.

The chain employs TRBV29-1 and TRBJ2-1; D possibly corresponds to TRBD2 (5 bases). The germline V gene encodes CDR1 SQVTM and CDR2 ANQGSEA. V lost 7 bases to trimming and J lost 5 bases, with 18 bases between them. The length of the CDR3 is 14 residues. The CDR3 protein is CSAWGKAAHNEQFF. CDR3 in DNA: TGCAGCGCCTGGGGAAAAGCGGCCCACAATGAGCAGTTCTTC.

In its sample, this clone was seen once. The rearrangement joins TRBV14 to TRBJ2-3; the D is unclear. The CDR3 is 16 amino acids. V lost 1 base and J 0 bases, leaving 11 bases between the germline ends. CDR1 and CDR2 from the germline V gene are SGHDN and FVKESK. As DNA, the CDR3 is TGTGCCAGCAGCCAAGTAGGAGCGCAGAGCACAGATACGCAGTATTTT. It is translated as CASSQVGAQSTDTQYF.

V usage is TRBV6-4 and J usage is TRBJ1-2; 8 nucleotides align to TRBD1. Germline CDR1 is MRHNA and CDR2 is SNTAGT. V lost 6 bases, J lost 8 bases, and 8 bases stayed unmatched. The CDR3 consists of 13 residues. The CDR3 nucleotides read TGTGCCAGCAGCCCCGACAGGGGTCTCGGCTACACCTTC. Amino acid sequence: CASSPDRGLGYTF.

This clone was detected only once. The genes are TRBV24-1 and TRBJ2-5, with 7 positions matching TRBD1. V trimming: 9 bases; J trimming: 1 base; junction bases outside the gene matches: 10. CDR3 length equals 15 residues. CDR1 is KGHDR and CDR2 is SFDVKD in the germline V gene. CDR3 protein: CATGPSGQLQETQYF. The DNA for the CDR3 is TGTGCCACCGGGCCTTCGGGACAGCTCCAAGAGACCCAGTACTTC.

CDR3 sequence: CASSFGTGGAGGYTF. In nucleotides, the CDR3 is TGTGCCAGCAGCTTCGGGACAGGGGGCGCGGGAGGCTACACCTTC. The V and J genes are TRBV11-2 and TRBJ1-2, with TRBD1 identical over 12 bases. Per germline, CDR1 SGHAT and CDR2 FQNNGV. The CDR3 is 15 amino acids. The ends lost 3 bases at V and 8 bases at J; junction bases unmatched: 7.

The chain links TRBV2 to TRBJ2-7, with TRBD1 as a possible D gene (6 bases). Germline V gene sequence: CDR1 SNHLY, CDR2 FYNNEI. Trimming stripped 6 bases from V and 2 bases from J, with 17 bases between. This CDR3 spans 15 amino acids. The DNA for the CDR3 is TGTGCCAGCAGGAGTCAGGCAGGGGAAACCTACGAGCAGTACTTC. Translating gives CASRSQAGETYEQYF.